The source of this T cell receptor beta chain is a study of shared clonotypes between healthy human individuals. Study background: Three plates were used per donor for CD4 naive, three for CD4 memory, two for CD8 naive and one for CD8 memory. Study-level points and caveats: Having only a few donors restricted how much genetic and exposure-history diversity was captured. Across subsets, estimated richness was generally greater for naive than for memory populations. Roughly 4.6% of naive CD4 clonotypes were common to a handful of donors.

Germline CDR1 SGHRS, CDR2 YFSETQ. CDR3 size: 16 residues. V lost 3 bases, J lost 1 base, and 8 bases stayed unmatched. Clones were sequenced by immunoSEQ multiplex PCR, and TCRdb holds only the in-frame ones, with some missing. The sample yields roughly 680,000 clones, over 60% seen once. A note on this clone: The target antigen is unknown.

The TCR originated in a woman aged 25 to 45 in good health. The sequenced material came from memory CD4+ T cells sorted from blood. Stated subset: CD45RA-negative fraction. The genes are TRBV5-1 and TRBJ2-5; TRBD2 matches 8 bases. CDR3 nucleotide sequence: TGCGCCAGCAGCTATCGCGGACTAGCAGCCCAAGAGACCCAGTACTTC. Its translation is CASSYRGLAAQETQYF.